This TCR beta chain was observed in a study of regulatory T cells in long-lasting Graves disease. Study-wide findings and caveats: Sharing of public clonotypes was greater in persistent patients (about 3,000) than in new patients (around 930).

Specified time point: persistent/refractory GD, antithyroid drugs over 5 years with positive TRAb. Researchers made the TCR library from RNA that was extracted from PBMCs. Germline lookup yields CDR1 MDHEN and CDR2 SYDVKM. V dropped 3 bases and J dropped 5 bases, with 11 bases sitting between them. This CDR3 is 13 amino acids long. Arm-PCR with iRepertoire HTBI primers amplified the CDR3 regions for these TCR beta libraries. TCRdb re-derived calls from the multiplex PCR reads in MiXCR, one entry per CDR3 protein. The table has about 290,000 distinct CDR3 sequences, 20% to 25% seen once. On this clonotype itself: The antigen is not known.

This rearrangement joins TRBV28 to TRBJ2-7; D call uncertain. The clonotype comes from a female donor with Graves disease. The source material was peripheral blood mononuclear cells (PBMCs), sampled when the disease was refractory, from a patient treated with antithyroid drugs. This chain's CDR3 is CASSFGTEDEQYF. Here the CDR3 DNA reads TGTGCCAGCAGTTTTGGTACTGAAGACGAGCAGTACTTC.